These 22 T cell receptor beta chains share one sample of origin, sequenced in a study of cytotoxic CD8 clonotypes in ibrutinib-treated CLL. This table comes from immunoSEQ multiplex PCR, and its TCRdb copy is limited to in-frame clones, with some not included. The sample includes 14,000 or so clones, roughly 50% of them seen just once. Sequenced material: PBMCs, taken at a 24-month disease-progression time point, from a patient treated with ibrutinib. These TCRs come from a human donor with chronic lymphocytic leukemia.

This clone was observed a few times. The CDR3 sequence is CASTQGHSPLHF. The CDR3 bases are TGTGCCAGCACTCAGGGGCATTCACCCCTCCACTTT. The rearrangement links TRBV6-5 to TRBJ1-6; D is possibly TRBD1 (6 bases). The V end lost 7 bases, the J end lost 8 bases, and 9 bases lay between the germline ends. Germline V lookup: CDR1 MNHEY, CDR2 SVGAGI. The CDR3 has 12 residues.

The chain uses TRBV5-6 and TRBJ2-7, with D unclear. The CDR3 spans 13 residues. Germline CDR1 SGHDT, CDR2 YYEEEE. Trimming pared 1 base from V and 3 bases from J, leaving 8 bases between. The CDR3: CASSLWPGYEQYF. The CDR3 bases are TGTGCCAGCAGCTTGTGGCCAGGCTACGAGCAGTACTTC. Complete variable domain (other parts from reference TRBV5-6 and TRBJ2-7): DAGVTQSPTHLIKTRGQQVTLRCSPKSGHDTVSWYQQALGQGPQFIFQYYEEEERQRGNFPDRFSGHQFPNYSSELNVNALLLGDSALYLCASSLWPGYEQYFGPGTRLTVT.

This clone was detected a few times. The rearrangement joins TRBV9 to TRBJ2-5; D remains ambiguous. V was pared by 3 bases and J by 3 bases, with 6 bases between. This CDR3 contains 12 residues. Germline CDR1 reads SGDLS; CDR2 reads YYNGEE. The CDR3 loop is CASSAFEETQYF. The CDR3 DNA sequence: TGTGCCAGCAGCGCATTCGAAGAGACCCAGTACTTC.

This clone was picked up a small number of times. The V call is TRBV6-5, the J call TRBJ2-1, with a possible D match to TRBD2 (5 bases). The CDR3 runs 15 residues. Germline V lookup: CDR1 MNHEY, CDR2 SVGAGI. V lost 5 bases to trimming and J lost 5 bases, with 16 bases between them. Here the CDR3 DNA reads TGTGCCAGCAGTCGAGACTACCGCAGGAACAATGAGCAGTTCTTC. Its protein product is CASSRDYRRNNEQFF.

This clone has more than one count but fewer than ten. This CDR3 is CASSLGRGPYNEQFF. The CDR3 DNA reads TGTGCCAGCAGCTTAGGCAGGGGGCCTTACAATGAGCAGTTCTTC. The chain carries TRBV13 and TRBJ2-1; 8 positions match TRBD1. The V gene end was trimmed by 0 bases and the J gene end by 4 bases; junction bases not matched to a gene: 2. Germline values: CDR1 PRHDT, CDR2 FYEKMQ (reference sequence). The CDR3 sequence is 15 residues long.

The gene calls are TRBV5-4 and TRBJ2-7, with TRBD1 matching 10 bases. This CDR3 is 14 amino acids long. In germline, CDR1 is SGHNT, CDR2 YYREEE (reference sequence). Trimming took 4 bases from V and 6 from J; bases not matched to a gene: 7. CDR3 sequence reads: CASSLDRGGGEQYF. The CDR3 region has the DNA TGTGCCAGCAGCCTGGACAGGGGGGGCGGCGAGCAGTACTTC.

The table lists this clone with a few counts. The genes are TRBV19 and TRBJ2-7, with 8 bases lining up with TRBD1. Germline V gene sequence: CDR1 LNHDA, CDR2 SQIVND (reference sequence). The CDR3 runs 14 residues. V shed 4 bases, J shed 6 bases, and the junction held 8 bases outside the gene matches. CDR3 in amino acids: CASSRVDRDGEQYF. As DNA, the CDR3 is TGTGCCAGTAGTAGAGTGGACAGGGATGGCGAGCAGTACTTC.

This chain uses TRBV5-1 with TRBJ1-2, with no clear D. The CDR3 extends over 12 amino acids. Germline CDR1 and CDR2: SGHRS and YFSETQ. The germline V and J ends were trimmed by 4 bases and 1 base, with 5 bases remaining between them. CDR3 DNA: TGCGCCAGCAGCCCGGATAACTATGGCTACACCTTC. Translating it yields CASSPDNYGYTF.

The chain employs TRBV30 and TRBJ1-2; 7 nucleotides line up with TRBD1. The trim removed 3 bases at V and 0 bases at J, leaving 13 bases unmatched. The CDR3 length is 17 residues. Germline lookup yields CDR1 GTSNPN and CDR2 SVGIG (reference sequence). CDR3 amino acids: CAWSKGGGGPTNYGYTF. CDR3 DNA: TGTGCCTGGAGCAAGGGAGGGGGCGGTCCCACTAACTATGGCTACACCTTC.

The chain recombines TRBV25-1 with TRBJ1-1, with 8 bases aligning to TRBD1. V lost 5 bases to trimming and J lost 5 bases; unmatched junction nucleotides: 10. Germline values: CDR1 MGHDK, CDR2 SYGVNS. This CDR3 has 15 amino acids. The CDR3 sequence: CASSQSRTGKTEAFF. CDR3 sequence (DNA): TGTGCCAGCAGTCAGTCCAGGACAGGGAAAACTGAAGCTTTCTTT.

This chain uses TRBV27 with TRBJ1-5, with 10 bases that match TRBD1. The CDR3 sequence is 20 residues long. Unmatched junction bases numbered 19, after V lost 6 bases and J lost 2 bases. Germline V gene data show CDR1 as MNHEY and CDR2 as SMNVEV (reference sequence). The CDR3 reads CASSPDRDRGPLKGNQPQHF. The DNA for the CDR3 is TGTGCCAGCAGCCCCGACCGGGACAGGGGTCCCCTGAAGGGCAATCAGCCCCAGCATTTT.

This clone turned up a few times. The rearrangement links TRBV9 to TRBJ1-1, with unresolved D. Germline V gives CDR1 SGDLS, CDR2 YYNGEE. Trimming removed 3 bases from V and 1 base from J, with 4 bases in between. This CDR3 region has 12 residues. CDR3 DNA sequence: TGTGCCAGCAGCGGATGGAACACTGAAGCTTTCTTT. Protein: CASSGWNTEAFF.

The chain recombines TRBV20-1 with TRBJ1-1, with D uncertain. CDR3 size: 11 residues. Germline CDR1 DFQATT, CDR2 SNEGSKA (reference sequence). V lost 5 bases, J lost 1 base, and 5 bases lay in between. The CDR3 sequence is CSAYRNTEAFF. CDR3 in DNA: TGCAGTGCTTACAGGAACACTGAAGCTTTCTTT.

The table lists this clone with a few counts. The CDR3, as DNA: TGTGCCAGCAGCAGCAGGGGAGGTACCGGGGAGCTGTTTTTT. Protein sequence: CASSSRGGTGELFF. The chain joins TRBV7-9 to TRBJ2-2, with D possibly called TRBD1 or TRBD2 (6 bases each). Germline V gene lookup returns CDR1 SEHNR and CDR2 FQNEAQ (reference sequence). The V and J ends lost 5 bases and 5 bases respectively, with 12 bases between them. The CDR3 extends over 14 amino acids.

The genes are TRBV7-9 and TRBJ1-1; perhaps TRBD1 as D (6 bases). Trimming pared 1 base from V and 11 bases from J, leaving 11 bases between. This CDR3 is 12 amino acids long. From germline, CDR1 is SEHNR and CDR2 FQNEAQ (reference sequence). The CDR3 coding sequence is TGTGCCAGCAGCTTAGGGGGGCCAAGTGCTTTCTTT. Translation: CASSLGGPSAFF.

This clone was seen more than once but under ten times. This rearrangement joins TRBV9 to TRBJ2-1, with TRBD1 matching 10 bases. This CDR3 has 16 residues. Trimming cost V 3 bases and J 2 bases; bases outside gene matches: 5. Germline CDR1 is SGDLS and CDR2 is YYNGEE. In DNA form, the CDR3 reads TGTGCCAGCAGCGCAGGGACAGGGGAAGCCTACAATGAGCAGTTCTTC. Translated: CASSAGTGEAYNEQFF. The full variable domain, in which reference TRBV9 and TRBJ2-1 provide the parts outside the CDR3, is DSGVTQTPKHLITATGQRVTLRCSPRSGDLSVYWYQQSLDQGLQFLIQYYNGEERAKGNILERFSAQQFPDLHSELNLSSLELGDSALYFCASSAGTGEAYNEQFFGPGTRLTVL.

The V gene is TRBV27, the J gene TRBJ2-2; D unclear. The V and J ends lost 7 bases and 3 bases respectively, with 12 bases between them. From germline, CDR1 is MNHEY and CDR2 SMNVEV (reference sequence). The CDR3 totals 14 residues. CDR3 residues: CASKTGGDTGELFF. As DNA, the CDR3 is TGTGCCAGCAAGACCGGTGGGGACACCGGGGAGCTGTTTTTT.

V gene TRBV5-1 combines with J gene TRBJ1-2; no clear D gene. The V gene's germline CDR1 is SGHRS and CDR2 YFSETQ. There are 15 residues in the CDR3. The ends were cut back, 4 bases at V and 3 bases at J, with 16 bases in the middle. The CDR3 loop is CASSTTGGADYGYTF. DNA of the CDR3: TGCGCCAGCAGCACAACGGGAGGAGCGGACTATGGCTACACCTTC. The entire variable domain, with the rest obtained from reference TRBV5-1 and TRBJ1-2, is as follows: KAGVTQTPRYLIKTRGQQVTLSCSPISGHRSVSWYQQTPGQGLQFLFEYFSETQRNKGNFPGRFSGRQFSNSRSEMNVSTLELGDSALYLCASSTTGGADYGYTFGSGTRLTVV.

V and J are TRBV4-2 and TRBJ2-3; unclear D gene. The CDR3 is 15 residues long. The germline V gene encodes CDR1 LGHNA and CDR2 YNFKEQ. The V and J ends lost 1 base and 0 bases respectively, with 8 bases between them. The CDR3 sequence is CASSQGLSSTDTQYF. Written as DNA, the CDR3 is TGTGCCAGCAGCCAAGGGTTATCAAGCACAGATACGCAGTATTTT.

The gene calls are TRBV18 and TRBJ2-7; a weak D match, TRBD1 (6 bases). Trimming stripped 5 bases from V and 0 bases from J, with 29 bases between. CDR3 length equals 20 residues. Germline CDR1 is KGHSH and CDR2 is LQKENI. CDR3 sequence reads: CASSITTGSGVSGFSYEQYF. CDR3 in DNA: TGTGCCAGCTCAATTACGACAGGATCCGGGGTTTCGGGGTTCTCCTACGAGCAGTACTTC.

The chain employs TRBV7-8 and TRBJ2-3; 9 nucleotides agree with TRBD2. The germline V gene encodes CDR1 SGHVS and CDR2 FQNEAQ. This CDR3 is built from 17 residues. V was pared by 2 bases and J by 0 bases, with 6 bases of the junction left unmatched. CDR3: CASSLFFLAGSTDTQYF. The CDR3, as DNA: TGTGCCAGCAGCTTATTCTTCCTAGCGGGAAGCACAGATACGCAGTATTTT.

The chain couples TRBV29-1 to TRBJ2-2; D is perhaps TRBD1 (5 bases). This CDR3 contains 10 residues. The ends were cut back, 7 bases at V and 7 bases at J, with 7 bases in the middle. The germline CDR1 and CDR2 sequences are SQVTM and ANQGSEA. CDR3 loop: CSGQNGELFF. The DNA of the CDR3 is TGCAGCGGACAGAACGGGGAGCTGTTTTTT.